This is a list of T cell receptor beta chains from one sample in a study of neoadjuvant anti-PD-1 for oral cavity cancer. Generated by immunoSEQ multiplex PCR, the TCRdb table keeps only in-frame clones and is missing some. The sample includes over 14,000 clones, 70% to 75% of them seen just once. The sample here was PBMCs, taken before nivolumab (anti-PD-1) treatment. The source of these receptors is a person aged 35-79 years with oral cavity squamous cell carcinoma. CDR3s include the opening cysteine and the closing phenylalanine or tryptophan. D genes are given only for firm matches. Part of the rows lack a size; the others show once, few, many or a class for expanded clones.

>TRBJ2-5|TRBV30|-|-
CAWSGGAVTQYF
TGTGCCTGGAGTGGGGGTGCGGTGACCCAGTACTTC
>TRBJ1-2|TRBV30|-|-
CAWSVSRNYGYTF
TGTGCCTGGAGTGTATCACGGAACTATGGCTACACCTTC
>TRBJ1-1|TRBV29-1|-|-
CSVISGGYTEAFF
TGCAGCGTGATCTCGGGGGGGTACACTGAAGCTTTCTTT
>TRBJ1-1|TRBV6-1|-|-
CASRGGGPEAFF
TGTGCCAGCAGGGGTGGGGGCCCTGAAGCTTTCTTT
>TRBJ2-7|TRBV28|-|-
CASQSSSYEQYF
TGTGCATCGCAATCTAGCTCCTACGAGCAGTACTTC
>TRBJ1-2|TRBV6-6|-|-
CASSYGTEYGYTF
TGTGCCAGCAGTTACGGAACAGAATATGGCTACACCTTC
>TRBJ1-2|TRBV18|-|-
CASSSPGRGYTF
TGTGCCAGCTCATCCCCGGGACGTGGCTACACCTTC
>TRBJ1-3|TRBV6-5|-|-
CASSYSGLISGNTIYF
TGTGCCAGCAGTTACTCTGGACTGATCTCTGGAAACACCATATATTTT
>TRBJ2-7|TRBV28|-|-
CASSLAATIYEQYF
TGTGCCAGCAGTTTGGCGGCCACTATCTACGAGCAGTACTTC
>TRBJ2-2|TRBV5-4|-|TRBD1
CASSVTGDVTGELFF
TGTGCCAGCAGCGTGACAGGGGATGTCACCGGGGAGCTGTTTTTT
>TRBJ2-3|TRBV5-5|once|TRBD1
CASSFSAGQVFTDTQYF
TGTGCCAGCAGCTTTTCTGCGGGACAGGTTTTCACAGATACGCAGTATTTT
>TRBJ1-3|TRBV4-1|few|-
CASSQGAFGVVENTIYF
TGCGCCAGCAGCCAGGGGGCCTTCGGGGTTGTGGAAAACACCATATATTTT